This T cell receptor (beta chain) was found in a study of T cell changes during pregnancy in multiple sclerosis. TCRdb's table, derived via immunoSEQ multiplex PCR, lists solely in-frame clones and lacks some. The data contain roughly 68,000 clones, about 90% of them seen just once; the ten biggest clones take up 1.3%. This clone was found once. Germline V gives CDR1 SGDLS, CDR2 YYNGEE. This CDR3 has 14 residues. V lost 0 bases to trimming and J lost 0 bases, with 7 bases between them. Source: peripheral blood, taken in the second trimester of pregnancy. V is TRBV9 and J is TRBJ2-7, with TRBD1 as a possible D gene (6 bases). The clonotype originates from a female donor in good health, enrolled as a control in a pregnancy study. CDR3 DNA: TGTGCCAGCAGCGTAGACAGGGACTCCTACGAGCAGTACTTC. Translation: CASSVDRDSYEQYF.